Listed here are 25 T cell receptor beta chains from one sample, sequenced in a study of blood T cells in healthy people across ages. The second PCR ran about 6 to 11 cycles with a sample-barcoded 5' primer and J-beta primers. TCRdb independently ran MiXCR on the 5' RACE reads; one entry per CDR3 protein. The repertoire consists of approximately 1.5 million distinct CDR3 sequences, with 30% to 35% occurring once and the leading ten covering over 9%. The sample taken for sequencing was blood. The source is a woman in her 30s in good health.

This clonotype has just a few counts. This rearrangement joins TRBV21-1 to TRBJ1-2; the table assigns TRBD1, which was not confirmed against the DNA. TRBV21-1 is shown as a pseudogene. The length of the CDR3 is 17 residues. The CDR3 region has the DNA TGTGCCAGCAGCCCCTCCCGGGCAGGGAGGAAATCTGGTGGCTACACCTTC. It is translated as CASSPSRAGRKSGGYTF.

On this clonotype itself: This may be a read error, as it is one base from a much larger clone. The CDR3 sequence is CAGSLGQGAGELFF. The DNA for the CDR3 is TGTGCCGGCAGCCTGGGACAGGGGGCCGGGGAGCTGTTTTTT. V and J are TRBV7-3 and TRBJ2-2; TRBD1 aligns across 11 bases. Germline loops: CDR1 SGHTA, CDR2 FQGTGA. CDR3 length: 14 residues.

The chain couples TRBV6-5 to TRBJ2-4; the D is unclear. Germline CDR1 is MNHEY and CDR2 is SVGAGI. This CDR3 spans 14 amino acids. V lost 5 bases and J 2 bases, leaving 10 bases between the germline ends. The CDR3 DNA reads as TGTGCCAGCAGTCCAAACCTATCCAAAAACATTCAGTACTTC. Amino acids: CASSPNLSKNIQYF.

This clonotype was picked up a small number of times. The gene calls are TRBV29-1 and TRBJ2-7, with D perhaps TRBD1 (6 bases). Germline-derived CDR1 and CDR2 are SQVTM and ANQGSEA. This CDR3 region has 15 residues. The ends were cut back, 3 bases at V and 1 base at J, with 16 bases in the middle. Written as DNA, the CDR3 is TGCAGCGTTGACTACAGGGCAGCCGCGTCCTACGAGCAGTACTTC. Amino acid sequence: CSVDYRAAASYEQYF.

V and J are TRBV3-1 and TRBJ2-4; possible D gene TRBD2, 5 bases. The germline V gene encodes CDR1 LGHDT and CDR2 YNNKEL (reference sequence). Trimming removed 2 bases at V and 11 bases at J, with 13 bases between. There are 13 residues in the CDR3. The CDR3 bases are TGTGCCAGCAGCCAATCTAGCCTCGGAGTTCAGTACTTC. This encodes CASSQSSLGVQYF.

This clonotype was detected only a few times. V and J are TRBV4-1 and TRBJ1-5; TRBD1 matches 7 bases. After removal of 1 base from V and 5 bases from J, the junction contained 5 bases not matched to a gene. Per germline, CDR1 MGHRA and CDR2 YSYEKL. The CDR3 length is 15 residues. The CDR3 here is CASSQAGTAHQPQHF. CDR3 sequence (DNA): TGCGCCAGCAGCCAAGCGGGGACAGCTCATCAGCCCCAGCATTTT.

J is TRBJ2-5 and V is TRBV7-9; a weak D match, TRBD1 (5 bases). The CDR3 runs to 15 residues. The V end was cut by 6 bases, the J end by 1 base, with 15 bases between. The germline V gene has CDR1 SEHNR and CDR2 FQNEAQ (reference sequence). CDR3 loop: CASRMAGPIQETQYF. CDR3 nucleotides: TGTGCCAGCAGAATGGCAGGGCCTATCCAAGAGACCCAGTACTTC.

This chain uses TRBV6-5 with TRBJ1-2; D is undetermined. Germline lookup yields CDR1 MNHEY and CDR2 SVGAGI. The CDR3 totals 16 residues. V lost 8 bases, J lost 6 bases, and 25 bases lay in between. In DNA form, the CDR3 reads TGTGCCAGCTATCCCTCCAGGAAGGGTCCGCTTGATGGCTACACCTTC. Its translation is CASYPSRKGPLDGYTF.

This chain uses TRBV6-6 with TRBJ2-4; D is unclear. The CDR3 is 17 amino acids. The V end was cut by 0 bases, the J end by 2 bases, with 14 bases between. Germline V gene lookup returns CDR1 MNHNY and CDR2 SVGAGI (reference sequence). In DNA form, the CDR3 reads TGTGCCAGCAGTTACTCCCTTCAGTTGCGAACCAAAAACATTCAGTACTTC. The encoded protein is CASSYSLQLRTKNIQYF.

This clonotype was seen repeatedly, ten times or more. The J gene is TRBJ2-1, the V gene TRBV6-4; 9 nucleotides agree with TRBD2. Germline V CDR1 and CDR2: MRHNA, SNTAGT. V dropped 5 bases and J dropped 7; count of bases not matched to a gene: 9. The CDR3 spans 15 residues. The CDR3: CASSYSGGQGNEQFF. CDR3 DNA: TGTGCCAGCAGTTATAGCGGGGGTCAAGGTAATGAGCAGTTCTTC.

V usage is TRBV19 and J usage is TRBJ2-7; D is ambiguous. The CDR3 is 15 residues long. Trimming removed 1 base from V and 3 bases from J, with 13 bases in between. Germline V gene data show CDR1 as LNHDA and CDR2 as SQIVND (reference sequence). The CDR3 bases are TGTGCCAGTAGTATAGGAACCCCGGACGGCTACGAGCAGTACTTC. Its translation is CASSIGTPDGYEQYF.

To note about this clonotype: A much larger clone sits a single nucleotide away, making a read error possible. DNA for the CDR3: TGCAGCGTTGGGGACAGCTCCTGCAATGAGCAGTTCTTC. This sequence encodes CSVGDSSCNEQFF. V gene TRBV29-1 combines with J gene TRBJ2-1; 7 bases align to TRBD1. The CDR3 is 13 amino acids. The germline gives CDR1 SQVTM, CDR2 ANQGSEA.

This clonotype was detected once. In DNA, the CDR3 is TGTGCCAGCAGCAGAGCGGGAGTGGGCACCGGGGAGCTGTTTTTT. This gives the protein CASSRAGVGTGELFF. The chain uses TRBV6-5 and TRBJ2-2; 8 nucleotides line up with TRBD2. CDR1 MNHEY and CDR2 SVGAGI come from the germline V gene. The CDR3 is made up of 15 amino acids. The junction had 7 bases not matched to a gene; V was cut back by 6 bases and J by 4 bases.

Turning to this clonotype: One end of the junction fails to match germline, which may point to a read error. V and J are TRBV2 and TRBJ2-3; D tentatively reads TRBD1 or TRBD2 (5 bases each). This CDR3 contains 14 residues. Germline V CDR1 and CDR2: SNHLY, FYNNEI. This chain's CDR3 is CAGSEWGTTDTQYF. DNA for the CDR3: TGTGCCGGCAGTGAATGGGGGACCACAGATACGCAGTATTTT.

This clonotype was found a few times. J is TRBJ2-1 and V is TRBV18; D is possibly TRBD1 (6 bases). Looked up from germline, CDR1 is KGHSH and CDR2 is LQKENI. The CDR3 is made up of 16 amino acids. Trimming took 5 bases from V and 5 from J, leaving 19 bases between them. CDR3 nucleotide sequence: TGTGCCAGCTCAACACAGGGCCGGGACGGCCACAATGAGCAGTTCTTC. This translates into CASSTQGRDGHNEQFF.

This clonotype turned up a few times. The chain is built from TRBV27 and TRBJ1-6; the match to TRBD1 covers 10 bases. CDR1 and CDR2 from the germline V gene are MNHEY and SMNVEV (reference sequence). Trimming took 3 bases from V and 9 from J; bases not matched to a gene: 5. The CDR3 covers 15 residues. The CDR3 DNA is TGTGCCAGCAGTTTTGGGGGACAGGGGACTTCACCCCTCCACTTT. Its protein is CASSFGGQGTSPLHF.

This clonotype has more than one count but fewer than ten. The chain has TRBV29-1 and TRBJ2-1; maybe TRBD2 (6 bases). Germline CDR1 and CDR2: SQVTM and ANQGSEA. Trimming took off 4 bases at V and 12 bases at J, with 16 bases between the two ends. The CDR3 runs to 12 residues. Here the CDR3 reads CSVGREASRQFF. CDR3 coding DNA: TGCAGCGTTGGAAGGGAGGCCTCGAGGCAGTTCTTC.

The chain links TRBV10-3 to TRBJ2-1, with D hard to call. In germline, CDR1 is ENHRY, CDR2 SYGVKD. The CDR3 sequence is 15 residues long. Deletions cut 7 bases from V and 0 bases from J, with 13 bases between. The CDR3 DNA reads as TGTGCCATCAAAGGCGACACGAGCTCCTACAATGAGCAGTTCTTC. Translation: CAIKGDTSSYNEQFF.

The rearrangement uses TRBV15 and TRBJ2-7; TRBD1 aligns across 9 bases. Germline lookup yields CDR1 LNHNV and CDR2 YYDKDF (reference sequence). The V segment lost 0 bases and the J segment 3 bases; nucleotides outside the gene matches: 6. This CDR3 is built from 16 residues. CDR3 amino acids: CATSRDRGTGNYEQYF. CDR3 in DNA: TGTGCCACCAGCAGAGATCGAGGGACAGGGAACTACGAGCAGTACTTC.

The V call is TRBV3-1, the J call TRBJ2-5; 8 positions match TRBD2. TRBJ2-7 matches the DNA end more closely, so the J call is doubtful. CDR1 and CDR2 from the germline V gene are LGHDT and YNNKEL (reference sequence). There are 15 residues in the CDR3. CDR3 region: CASSYAGTSRYEQYF. The CDR3 DNA reads as TGTGCCAGCAGCTATGCCGGGACTAGTCGGTACGAGCAGTACTTC.

This clonotype has more than one count but fewer than ten. The chain has TRBV5-1 and TRBJ2-5; D perhaps matches TRBD1 (5 bases). Germline V gene sequence: CDR1 SGHRS, CDR2 YFSETQ. The CDR3 length is 14 residues. Trimming removed 4 bases from V and 2 bases from J, with 12 bases in between. CDR3 nucleotide sequence: TGCGCCAGCAGCGCAGGGCACGGTCAAGAGACCCAGTACTTC. Protein sequence: CASSAGHGQETQYF. The full variable domain, its missing parts supplied by reference TRBV5-1 and TRBJ2-5, is KAGVTQTPRYLIKTRGQQVTLSCSPISGHRSVSWYQQTPGQGLQFLFEYFSETQRNKGNFPGRFSGRQFSNSRSEMNVSTLELGDSALYLCASSAGHGQETQYFGPGTRLLVL.

The J gene is TRBJ2-4, the V gene TRBV5-6; 8 bases fit TRBD2. The J call may be faulty, since TRBJ2-7 better matches the DNA end. The CDR3 consists of 16 residues. CDR1 is SGHDT, CDR2 YYEEEE, per germline. This chain's CDR3 is CASSPTRDGGAYEQYF. Written as DNA, the CDR3 is TGTGCCAGCAGCCCGACTCGGGACGGGGGGGCCTACGAGCAGTACTTC.

This clonotype was seen more than once but under ten times. V is TRBV9 and J is TRBJ2-1, with 9 bases identical to TRBD2. Trimming at V came to 4 bases and at J to 5 bases, leaving 7 bases not matched to a gene. The germline V gene has CDR1 SGDLS and CDR2 YYNGEE. CDR3 length: 15 amino acids. DNA of the CDR3: TGTGCCAGCAGCTTTAGCGGGGGTGGAGACAATGAGCAGTTCTTC. Its translation: CASSFSGGGDNEQFF.

V gene TRBV4-1 combines with J gene TRBJ1-4; D is undetermined. CDR3 length equals 15 residues. Trimming removed 1 base from V and 7 bases from J, with 13 bases in between. Germline V CDR1 and CDR2: MGHRA, YSYEKL. The CDR3 spells CASSQGSGMVEKLFF. DNA for the CDR3: TGCGCCAGCAGCCAAGGGTCCGGGATGGTTGAAAAACTGTTTTTT.

This clonotype was seen repeatedly, ten times or more. The gene calls are TRBV9 and TRBJ2-7; possibly TRBD1 for D (5 bases). Trimming removed 7 bases at V and 2 bases at J, with 16 bases between. Germline V CDR1 and CDR2: SGDLS, YYNGEE. The CDR3 is made up of 14 amino acids. This chain's CDR3 is CASQTPGYTYEQYF. The CDR3 nucleotides are TGTGCCAGCCAAACCCCAGGGTACACCTACGAGCAGTACTTC. Together with reference TRBV9 and TRBJ2-7, the CDR3 gives the full variable domain: DSGVTQTPKHLITATGQRVTLRCSPRSGDLSVYWYQQSLDQGLQFLIQYYNGEERAKGNILERFSAQQFPDLHSELNLSSLELGDSALYFCASQTPGYTYEQYFGPGTRLTVT.